This T cell receptor beta chain was captured by sequencing in a study of blood T cell repertoires in COVID-19. On the study more broadly: COVID-19 samples from acute and convalescent phases originated in the United States, Italy and Spain. T cells, B-cell-depleted T cells, or PBMCs provided the cDNA or gDNA that served as material.

Under the authors' procedure: Estimates of nucleated cell counts were drawn from the amplification of reference gene primers. Assay used: immunoSEQ multiplex PCR; TCRdb lists only in-frame clones, some missing. The DNA gave D and trimming, while V, J and clone size come from that table. The table has about 55,000 clones, roughly 90% seen once. The germline V gene has CDR1 SGHRS and CDR2 YFSETQ. CDR3 length: 15 residues. The V gene end was trimmed by 2 bases and the J gene end by 8 bases; junction bases not matched to a gene: 6. The chain couples TRBV5-1 to TRBJ2-1, with TRBD2 identical over 11 bases. The sequencing sample was made of peripheral blood. The TCR sequence derives from a man aged 55 to 70 with active COVID-19. The DNA of the CDR3 is TGCGCCAGCAGCTTAGGAGTAGCGGGAGGGGATGAGCAGTTCTTC. Translated, it gives CASSLGVAGGDEQFF.